The rows below give T cell receptor beta chains drawn from one sample of a study of human T cells and chemical hapten exposure. TCRdb redid the calling of the RACE reads with MiXCR, one entry per CDR3 protein. This sample carries some 83,000 distinct CDR3 sequences, roughly a tenth of them seen once, and the ten largest clones take around 4.4%. Sequencing used whole blood, obtained in connection with sensitization to the hapten diphenylcyclopropenone (DPC). The receptors derive from a woman in her fifties or sixties with alopecia areata. Some clones in this sample may be carry-over from other donors' samples. Both conserved end residues are part of each CDR3. A D gene is named only where the DNA matches it firmly. Some rows have no size entry. The others give once, few or many, or a class for an expanded clone.

J gene: TRBJ2-7
D gene: NA
clone size: NA
V gene: TRBV28
CDR3 protein: CASSSARDSYEQYF
CDR3 DNA: TGTGCCAGCAGTTCTGCCCGGGACTCCTACGAGCAGTACTTC

J gene: TRBJ1-1
D gene: NA
clone size: many
V gene: TRBV7-8
CDR3 protein: CASSRDRSESFF
CDR3 DNA: TGTGCCAGCAGCCGAGACAGGAGTGAGTCTTTCTTT

J gene: TRBJ1-1
D gene: TRBD1
clone size: many
V gene: TRBV30
CDR3 protein: CAWSAGTEYTEAFF
CDR3 DNA: TGTGCCTGGAGTGCCGGGACAGAATACACTGAAGCTTTCTTT

J gene: TRBJ2-7
D gene: NA
clone size: few
V gene: TRBV7-9
CDR3 protein: CASSLAQGLEQYF
CDR3 DNA: TGTGCCAGCAGCTTGGCCCAGGGCCTCGAGCAGTACTTC

J gene: TRBJ2-1
D gene: TRBD2
clone size: many
V gene: TRBV7-9
CDR3 protein: CASSPRTSLDEQFF
CDR3 DNA: TGTGCCAGCAGCCCCCGGACTAGCCTCGATGAGCAGTTCTTC

J gene: TRBJ2-1
D gene: TRBD2
clone size: many
V gene: TRBV30
CDR3 protein: CAWSVGASGGKDNEQFF
CDR3 DNA: TGTGCCTGGAGTGTAGGGGCTAGCGGGGGGAAAGACAATGAGCAGTTCTTC

J gene: TRBJ2-3
D gene: TRBD2
clone size: few
V gene: TRBV6-5
CDR3 protein: CASSYGLAGDTQYF
CDR3 DNA: TGTGCCAGCAGTTACGGACTAGCGGGAGATACGCAGTATTTT

J gene: TRBJ2-1
D gene: NA
clone size: many
V gene: TRBV27
CDR3 protein: CASSTIQGIDEQFF
CDR3 DNA: TGTGCCAGCTCCACGATACAGGGTATCGATGAGCAGTTCTTC

J gene: TRBJ2-6
D gene: NA
clone size: few
V gene: TRBV6-1
CDR3 protein: CASSEVLLRSGANVLTF
CDR3 DNA: TGTGCCAGCAGCGAGGTTCTACTGCGCTCTGGGGCCAACGTCCTGACTTTC

J gene: TRBJ2-2
D gene: NA
clone size: few
V gene: TRBV10-1
CDR3 protein: CASSAASGISGELFF
CDR3 DNA: TGCGCCAGCAGTGCGGCCAGCGGAATATCCGGGGAGCTGTTTTTT

J gene: TRBJ2-5
D gene: NA
clone size: NA
V gene: TRBV20-1
CDR3 protein: CSAKRRSETQYF
CDR3 DNA: TGCAGTGCTAAAAGGCGTTCCGAGACCCAGTACTTC

J gene: TRBJ2-1
D gene: NA
clone size: NA
V gene: TRBV20-1
CDR3 protein: CSARIQERWFF
CDR3 DNA: TGCAGTGCTAGAATACAGGAGCGGTGGTTCTTC

J gene: TRBJ2-1
D gene: TRBD2
clone size: many
V gene: TRBV11-1
CDR3 protein: CASSFGLAGGNEQFF
CDR3 DNA: TGTGCCAGCAGCTTCGGCCTAGCGGGAGGGAATGAGCAGTTCTTC

J gene: TRBJ1-1
D gene: NA
clone size: NA
V gene: TRBV2
CDR3 protein: CASNDRGRENTEAFF
CDR3 DNA: TGTGCCAGCAATGATCGAGGGCGGGAGAACACTGAAGCTTTCTTT

J gene: TRBJ2-7
D gene: NA
clone size: NA
V gene: TRBV20-1
CDR3 protein: CSAAGRGGFYEQYF
CDR3 DNA: TGCAGTGCCGCGGGCCGGGGCGGCTTCTACGAGCAGTACTTC

J gene: TRBJ1-5
D gene: TRBD1
clone size: many
V gene: TRBV7-8
CDR3 protein: CASSLARDSRGGEPQHF
CDR3 DNA: TGTGCCAGCAGCTTAGCGAGGGACAGTCGTGGAGGGGAGCCCCAGCATTTT

J gene: TRBJ2-4
D gene: NA
clone size: many
V gene: TRBV20-1
CDR3 protein: CSATPGGSKNIQYF
CDR3 DNA: TGCAGTGCCACTCCCGGTGGGAGCAAAAACATTCAGTACTTC

J gene: TRBJ2-3
D gene: NA
clone size: many
V gene: TRBV29-1
CDR3 protein: CCVGGQLRTDTQYF
CDR3 DNA: TGCTGTGTCGGGGGCCAACTTCGCACAGATACGCAGTATTTT

J gene: TRBJ2-3
D gene: NA
clone size: many
V gene: TRBV7-2
CDR3 protein: CASSWGDTQYF
CDR3 DNA: TGTGCCAGCAGCTGGGGGGATACGCAGTATTTT

J gene: TRBJ1-1
D gene: NA
clone size: few
V gene: TRBV18
CDR3 protein: CASSPDTLRNTEAFF
CDR3 DNA: TGTGCCAGCTCACCCGACACGCTAAGGAACACTGAAGCTTTCTTT

J gene: TRBJ2-1
D gene: NA
clone size: many
V gene: TRBV29-1
CDR3 protein: CSVIDGANEQFF
CDR3 DNA: TGCAGCGTTATAGACGGAGCAAATGAGCAGTTCTTC

J gene: TRBJ1-1
D gene: NA
clone size: NA
V gene: TRBV6-5
CDR3 protein: CASSFALEAFF
CDR3 DNA: TGTGCCAGCAGTTTCGCTCTAGAAGCTTTCTTT

J gene: TRBJ2-7
D gene: NA
clone size: many
V gene: TRBV29-1
CDR3 protein: CSVAPRQGYEQYF
CDR3 DNA: TGCAGCGTCGCTCCGCGGCAGGGCTACGAGCAGTACTTC

J gene: TRBJ2-3
D gene: NA
clone size: NA
V gene: TRBV7-2
CDR3 protein: CASSLQVSDTQYF
CDR3 DNA: TGTGCCAGCAGCTTACAAGTATCAGATACGCAGTATTTT

J gene: TRBJ1-2
D gene: TRBD1
clone size: many
V gene: TRBV12-3/TRBV12-4
CDR3 protein: CASSLVQGADGYTF
CDR3 DNA: TGTGCCAGCAGTTTAGTCCAGGGGGCGGACGGCTACACCTTC

J gene: TRBJ2-7
D gene: TRBD1
clone size: many
V gene: TRBV9
CDR3 protein: CASSASERGQGPYEQYF
CDR3 DNA: TGTGCCAGCAGCGCTTCAGAAAGGGGACAGGGCCCCTACGAGCAGTACTTC

J gene: TRBJ1-1
D gene: TRBD1
clone size: many
V gene: TRBV29-1
CDR3 protein: CSVPGQYTEAFF
CDR3 DNA: TGCAGCGTGCCGGGACAGTACACTGAAGCTTTCTTT

J gene: TRBJ2-5
D gene: NA
clone size: many
V gene: TRBV6-1
CDR3 protein: CSHGRVGETQYF
CDR3 DNA: TGTTCCCACGGAAGGGTCGGGGAGACCCAGTACTTC